This is a list of T cell receptor beta chains from one sample in a study of T cell responses to AZD1222 COVID-19 vaccine. The data were produced by immunoSEQ multiplex PCR, yet TCRdb's version contains in-frame clones alone and is incomplete. The sample lists 150,000 to 200,000 clones, approximately 95% seen once, with around 3.8% in the top ten. The sequencing used peripheral blood, collected on day 0 of AZD1222 vaccination. The origin of the receptors is an adult in good health. Both conserved end residues are part of each CDR3. Each record gives: D gene, J gene, clone size, V gene, CDR3 protein, CDR3 DNA. A D gene is named only where the DNA matches it firmly. Size is stated for part of the rows, as once, few or many counts, or as a class when the clone is expanded.

d_call: NA
j_call: TRBJ2-7
clone_size: NA
v_call: TRBV5-1
cdr3_aa: CASSLVPHEQYF
cdr3_nt: TGCGCCAGCAGCCTTGTCCCCCACGAGCAGTACTTC

d_call: NA
j_call: TRBJ2-2
clone_size: NA
v_call: TRBV7-9
cdr3_aa: CASSLIKRDGDTGELFF
cdr3_nt: TGTGCCAGCAGCTTAATTAAACGGGATGGTGACACCGGGGAGCTGTTTTTT

d_call: TRBD1
j_call: TRBJ1-5
clone_size: NA
v_call: TRBV27
cdr3_aa: CASSLRRQGYSNQPQHF
cdr3_nt: TGTGCCAGCAGTTTAAGGCGACAGGGATATAGCAATCAGCCCCAGCATTTT

d_call: NA
j_call: TRBJ2-7
clone_size: NA
v_call: TRBV2
cdr3_aa: CATAGTPDLKSSYEQYF
cdr3_nt: TGTGCCACCGCCGGGACACCCGATCTGAAAAGCTCCTACGAGCAGTACTTC

d_call: NA
j_call: TRBJ1-2
clone_size: once
v_call: TRBV5-4
cdr3_aa: CASSSRTGADTF
cdr3_nt: TGTGCCAGCAGCTCCCGGACCGGAGCGGATACCTTC

d_call: TRBD1
j_call: TRBJ1-1
clone_size: NA
v_call: TRBV7-6
cdr3_aa: CASSIRRGLDTEAFF
cdr3_nt: TGTGCCAGCAGCATACGCAGGGGGCTCGACACTGAAGCTTTCTTT

d_call: TRBD1
j_call: TRBJ2-1
clone_size: NA
v_call: TRBV29-1
cdr3_aa: CSGGQGVNLYNEQFF
cdr3_nt: TGCAGCGGAGGACAGGGGGTTAACCTCTACAATGAGCAGTTCTTC

d_call: TRBD1
j_call: TRBJ1-2
clone_size: NA
v_call: TRBV7-9
cdr3_aa: CASSQGGGNYGYTF
cdr3_nt: TGTGCCAGCAGCCAGGGGGGCGGAAACTATGGCTACACCTTC

d_call: NA
j_call: TRBJ1-2
clone_size: once
v_call: TRBV27
cdr3_aa: CASSSSGGSVGYGYTF
cdr3_nt: TGTGCCAGCAGTTCGAGCGGGGGCAGCGTCGGCTATGGCTACACCTTC

d_call: NA
j_call: TRBJ2-4
clone_size: NA
v_call: TRBV29-1
cdr3_aa: CSVEDRTDKNIQYF
cdr3_nt: TGCAGCGTTGAAGATCGCACAGACAAAAACATTCAGTACTTC

d_call: TRBD1
j_call: TRBJ2-7
clone_size: NA
v_call: TRBV19
cdr3_aa: CASFRQGFSVLFNEQYF
cdr3_nt: TGTGCCAGTTTCAGACAGGGGTTCAGCGTTCTTTTTAACGAGCAGTACTTC

d_call: NA
j_call: TRBJ2-2
clone_size: NA
v_call: TRBV5-1
cdr3_aa: CASRGGLSNTGELFF
cdr3_nt: TGCGCCAGCAGGGGCGGGCTCTCGAACACCGGGGAGCTGTTTTTT

d_call: NA
j_call: TRBJ1-6
clone_size: NA
v_call: TRBV14
cdr3_aa: CASSSDRVNSPLHF
cdr3_nt: TGTGCCAGCAGCTCGGACAGAGTAAACTCACCCCTCCACTTT

d_call: NA
j_call: TRBJ2-7
clone_size: NA
v_call: TRBV21-1
cdr3_aa: CASSNNDPYEQYF
cdr3_nt: TGTGCCAGCAGCAATAATGATCCCTACGAGCAGTACTTC

d_call: NA
j_call: TRBJ1-1
clone_size: NA
v_call: TRBV14
cdr3_aa: CASSRLGGTEAFF
cdr3_nt: TGTGCCAGCAGCCGCCTCGGGGGCACTGAAGCTTTCTTT

d_call: NA
j_call: TRBJ1-4
clone_size: NA
v_call: TRBV27
cdr3_aa: CASTSNWASYEKLFF
cdr3_nt: TGTGCCAGCACCTCTAATTGGGCAAGTTATGAAAAACTGTTTTTT

d_call: NA
j_call: TRBJ2-5
clone_size: NA
v_call: TRBV7-6
cdr3_aa: CASSFPRETSQETQYF
cdr3_nt: TGTGCCAGCAGCTTCCCGAGGGAGACCTCCCAAGAGACCCAGTACTTC

d_call: NA
j_call: TRBJ2-1
clone_size: NA
v_call: TRBV11-3
cdr3_aa: CASSLEGGPVNEQFF
cdr3_nt: TGTGCCAGCAGCTTAGAAGGGGGACCGGTAAATGAGCAGTTCTTC

d_call: TRBD1
j_call: TRBJ1-6
clone_size: NA
v_call: TRBV14
cdr3_aa: CASSLTGAFNSPLHF
cdr3_nt: TGTGCCAGCAGCCTCACAGGGGCCTTCAATTCACCCCTCCACTTT

d_call: TRBD1
j_call: TRBJ1-1
clone_size: NA
v_call: TRBV28
cdr3_aa: CASSLLGQGMNTEAFF
cdr3_nt: TGTGCCAGCAGTTTGCTCGGACAGGGGATGAACACTGAAGCTTTCTTT

d_call: TRBD1
j_call: TRBJ1-1
clone_size: NA
v_call: TRBV27
cdr3_aa: CASNTRLGQGPTEAFF
cdr3_nt: TGTGCCAGCAATACGAGATTGGGACAGGGGCCCACTGAAGCTTTCTTT

d_call: NA
j_call: TRBJ2-1
clone_size: NA
v_call: TRBV6-5
cdr3_aa: CATLGLRDEQFF
cdr3_nt: TGTGCCACCTTGGGACTGCGTGATGAGCAGTTCTTC